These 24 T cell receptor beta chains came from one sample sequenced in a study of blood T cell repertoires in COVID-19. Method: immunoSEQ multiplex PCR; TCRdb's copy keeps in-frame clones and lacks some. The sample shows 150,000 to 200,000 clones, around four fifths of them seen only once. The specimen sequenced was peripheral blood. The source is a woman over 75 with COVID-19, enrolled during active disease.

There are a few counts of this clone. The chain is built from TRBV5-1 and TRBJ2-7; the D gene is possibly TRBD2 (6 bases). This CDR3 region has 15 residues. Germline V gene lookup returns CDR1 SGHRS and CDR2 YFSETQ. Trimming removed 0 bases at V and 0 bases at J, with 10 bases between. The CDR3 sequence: CASSLGAGFSYEQYF. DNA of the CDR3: TGCGCCAGCAGCTTGGGGGCGGGGTTCTCCTACGAGCAGTACTTC.

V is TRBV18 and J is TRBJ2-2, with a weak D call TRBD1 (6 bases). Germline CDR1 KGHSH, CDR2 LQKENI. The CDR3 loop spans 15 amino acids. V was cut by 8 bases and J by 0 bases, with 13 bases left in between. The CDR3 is CASTDSDANTGELFF. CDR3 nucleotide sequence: TGTGCCAGCACGGACAGTGACGCGAACACCGGGGAGCTGTTTTTT. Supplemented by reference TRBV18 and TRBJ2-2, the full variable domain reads NAGVMQNPRHLVRRRGQEARLRCSPMKGHSHVYWYRQLPEEGLKFMVYLQKENIIDESGMPKERFSAEFPKEGPSILRIQQVVRGDSAAYFCASTDSDANTGELFFGEGSRLTVL.

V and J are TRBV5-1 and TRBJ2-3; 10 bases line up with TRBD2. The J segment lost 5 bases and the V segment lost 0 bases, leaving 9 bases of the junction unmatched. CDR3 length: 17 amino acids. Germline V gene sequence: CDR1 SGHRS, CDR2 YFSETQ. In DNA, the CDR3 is TGCGCCAGCAGCTTGGCGATTGGAGCGGGGGGGCAAGATACGCAGTATTTT. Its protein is CASSLAIGAGGQDTQYF.

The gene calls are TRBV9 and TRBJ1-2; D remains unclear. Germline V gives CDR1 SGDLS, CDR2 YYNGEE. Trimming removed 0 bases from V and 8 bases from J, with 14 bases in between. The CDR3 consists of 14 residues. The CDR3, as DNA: TGTGCCAGCAGCGTAGACGTCGGCGGCCGAGGCTACACCTTC. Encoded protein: CASSVDVGGRGYTF.

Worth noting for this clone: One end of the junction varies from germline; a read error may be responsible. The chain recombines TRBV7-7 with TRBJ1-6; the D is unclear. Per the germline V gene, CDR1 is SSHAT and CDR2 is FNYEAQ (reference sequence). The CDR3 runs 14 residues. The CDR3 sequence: CASSLGSRNSPLHF. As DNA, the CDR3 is TGTGCTAGCAGCTTAGGGAGTCGGAATTCACCCCTCCACTTT. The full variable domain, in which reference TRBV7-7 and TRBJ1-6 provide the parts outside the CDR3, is GAGVSQSPRYKVTKRGQDVTLRCDPISSHATLYWYQQALGQGPEFLTYFNYEAQPDKSGLPSDRFSAERPEGSISTLTIQRTEQRDSAMYRCASSLGSRNSPLHFGNGTRLTVT.

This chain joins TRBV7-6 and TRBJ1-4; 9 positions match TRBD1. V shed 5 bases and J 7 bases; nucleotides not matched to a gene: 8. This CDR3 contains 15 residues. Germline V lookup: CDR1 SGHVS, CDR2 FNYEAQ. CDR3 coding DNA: TGTGCCAGCAGCCCCCGGGACAGGGTGGTTGAAAAACTGTTTTTT. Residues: CASSPRDRVVEKLFF.

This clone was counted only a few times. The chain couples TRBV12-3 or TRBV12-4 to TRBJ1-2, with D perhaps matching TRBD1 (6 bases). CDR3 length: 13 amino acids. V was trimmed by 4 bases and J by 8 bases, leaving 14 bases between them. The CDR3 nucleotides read TGTGCCAGCAGTTATGGGACAAGGGAGGGCTACACCTTC. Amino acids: CASSYGTREGYTF.

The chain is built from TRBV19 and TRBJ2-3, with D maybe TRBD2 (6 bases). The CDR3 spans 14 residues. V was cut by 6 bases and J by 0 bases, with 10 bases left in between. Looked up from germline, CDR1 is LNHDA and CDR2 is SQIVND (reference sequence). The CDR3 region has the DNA TGTGCCAGTAGATACGGGGGAAGCACAGATACGCAGTATTTT. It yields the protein CASRYGGSTDTQYF.

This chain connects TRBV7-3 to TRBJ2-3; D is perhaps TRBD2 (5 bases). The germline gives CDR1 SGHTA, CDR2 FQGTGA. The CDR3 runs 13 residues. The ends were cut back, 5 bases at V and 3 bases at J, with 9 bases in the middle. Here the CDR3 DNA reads TGTGCCAGCAGCCAGGACTCGACAGATACGCAGTATTTT. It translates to CASSQDSTDTQYF.

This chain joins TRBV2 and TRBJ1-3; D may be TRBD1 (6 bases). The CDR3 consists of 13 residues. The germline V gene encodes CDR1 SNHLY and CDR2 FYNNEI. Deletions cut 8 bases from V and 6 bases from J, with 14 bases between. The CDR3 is CASLAAGANTIYF. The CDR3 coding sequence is TGTGCCAGCCTGGCAGCAGGGGCAAACACCATATATTTT. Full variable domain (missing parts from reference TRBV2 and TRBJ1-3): EPEVTQTPSHQVTQMGQEVILRCVPISNHLYFYWYRQILGQKVEFLVSFYNNEISEKSEIFDDQFSVERPDGSNFTLKIRSTKLEDSAMYFCASLAAGANTIYFGEGSWLTVV.

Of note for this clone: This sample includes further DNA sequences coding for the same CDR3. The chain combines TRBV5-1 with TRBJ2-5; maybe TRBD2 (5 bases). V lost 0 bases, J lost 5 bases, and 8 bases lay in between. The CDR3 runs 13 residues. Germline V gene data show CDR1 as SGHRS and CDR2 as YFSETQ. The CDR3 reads CASSLEAAETQYF. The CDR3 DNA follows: TGCGCCAGCAGCTTGGAAGCGGCGGAGACCCAGTACTTC.

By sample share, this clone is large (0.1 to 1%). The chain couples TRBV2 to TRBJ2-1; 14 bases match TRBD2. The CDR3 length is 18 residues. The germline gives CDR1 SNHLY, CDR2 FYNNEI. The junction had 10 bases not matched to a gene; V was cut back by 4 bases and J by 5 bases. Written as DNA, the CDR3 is TGTGCCAGCAGTGCAGGGACTAGCGGGGGCCCTTCCCACAATGAGCAGTTCTTC. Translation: CASSAGTSGGPSHNEQFF.

CDR3 in DNA: TGCGCCAGCAGCCCCCGACAGAGCACTGAAGCTTTCTTT. It specifies CASSPRQSTEAFF. The J gene is TRBJ1-1, the V gene TRBV5-1; D perhaps matches TRBD1 (5 bases). With 4 bases removed from V and 4 bases from J, the gap between germline ends came to 11 bases. Germline CDR1 SGHRS, CDR2 YFSETQ. The CDR3 is 13 residues long.

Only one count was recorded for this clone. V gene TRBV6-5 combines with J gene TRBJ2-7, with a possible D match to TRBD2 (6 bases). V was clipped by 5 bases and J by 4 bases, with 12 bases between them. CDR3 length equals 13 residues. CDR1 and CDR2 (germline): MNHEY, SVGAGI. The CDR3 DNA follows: TGTGCCAGCAGTCGGGACTTGGGGTACGAGCAGTACTTC. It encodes CASSRDLGYEQYF.

The DNA for the CDR3 is TGCGCCAGCAGCTTGGTTGGGTCGGGGGATCAGCCCCAGCATTTT. As protein: CASSLVGSGDQPQHF. This chain joins TRBV5-1 and TRBJ1-5, with D possibly matching TRBD1 (5 bases). The germline gives CDR1 SGHRS, CDR2 YFSETQ. Trimming took 0 bases from V and 5 from J, leaving 12 bases between them. The CDR3 has 15 residues.

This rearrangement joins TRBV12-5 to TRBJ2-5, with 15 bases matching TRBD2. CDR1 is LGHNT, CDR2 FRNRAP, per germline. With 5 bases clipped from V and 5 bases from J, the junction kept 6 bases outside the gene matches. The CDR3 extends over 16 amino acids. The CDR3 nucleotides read TGTGCTAGTGGTGCCGGGACTAGCGGGAGGCGGGAGACCCAGTACTTC. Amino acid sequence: CASGAGTSGRRETQYF.

The CDR3 coding sequence is TGTGCCAGCAGCCAAGATCGGGTCAGGGCTTTCGAGCAGTACTTC. This sequence encodes CASSQDRVRAFEQYF. The J gene is TRBJ2-7, the V gene TRBV3-1 (or the pseudogene TRBV3-2); possibly TRBD1 for D (5 bases). Germline values: CDR1 LGHDT, CDR2 YNNKEL (reference sequence). V was trimmed by 0 bases and J by 6 bases, leaving 15 bases between them. The CDR3 has 15 residues.

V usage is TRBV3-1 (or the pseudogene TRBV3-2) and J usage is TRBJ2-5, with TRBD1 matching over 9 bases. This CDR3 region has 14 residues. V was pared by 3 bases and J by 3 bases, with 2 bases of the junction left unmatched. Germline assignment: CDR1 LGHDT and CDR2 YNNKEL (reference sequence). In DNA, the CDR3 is TGTGCCAGCAGCCATAGACAGGGGGAAGAGACCCAGTACTTC. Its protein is CASSHRQGEETQYF.

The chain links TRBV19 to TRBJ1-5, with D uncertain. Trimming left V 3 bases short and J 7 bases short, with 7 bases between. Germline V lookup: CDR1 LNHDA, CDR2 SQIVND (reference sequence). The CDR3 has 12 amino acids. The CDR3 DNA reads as TGTGCCAGTAGTATCCCAGGCCAGCCCCAGCATTTT. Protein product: CASSIPGQPQHF. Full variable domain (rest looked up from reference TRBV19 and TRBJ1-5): DGGITQSPKYLFRKEGQNVTLSCEQNLNHDAMYWYRQDPGQGLRLIYYSQIVNDFQKGDIAEGYSVSREKKESFPLTVTSAQKNPTAFYLCASSIPGQPQHFGDGTRLSIL.

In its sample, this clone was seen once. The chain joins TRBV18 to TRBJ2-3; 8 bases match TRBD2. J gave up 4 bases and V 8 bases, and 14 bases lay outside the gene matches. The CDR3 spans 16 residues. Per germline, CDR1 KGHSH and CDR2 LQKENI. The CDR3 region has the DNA TGTGCCAGCCAAACCCCTACCGGGAGGGGGTCAGATACGCAGTATTTT. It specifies CASQTPTGRGSDTQYF.

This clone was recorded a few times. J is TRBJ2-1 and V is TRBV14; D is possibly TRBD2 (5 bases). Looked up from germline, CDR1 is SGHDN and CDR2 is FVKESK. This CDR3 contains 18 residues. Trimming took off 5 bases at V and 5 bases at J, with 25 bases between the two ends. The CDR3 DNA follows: TGTGCCAGCAGCGAAATAGGTGGATACACGGGGAGACACAATGAGCAGTTCTTC. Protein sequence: CASSEIGGYTGRHNEQFF.

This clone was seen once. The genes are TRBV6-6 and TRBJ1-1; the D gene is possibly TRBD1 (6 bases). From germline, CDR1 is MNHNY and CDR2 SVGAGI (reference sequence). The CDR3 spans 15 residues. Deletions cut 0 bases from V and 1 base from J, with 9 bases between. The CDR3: CASSYSPGANTEAFF. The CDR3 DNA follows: TGTGCCAGCAGTTACTCGCCAGGGGCGAACACTGAAGCTTTCTTT.

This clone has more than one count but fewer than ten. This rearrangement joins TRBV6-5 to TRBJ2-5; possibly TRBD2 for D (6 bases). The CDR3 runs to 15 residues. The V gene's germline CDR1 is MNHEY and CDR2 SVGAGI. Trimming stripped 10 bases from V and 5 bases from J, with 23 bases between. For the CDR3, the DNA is TGTGCCACCCATTCCACCTCAGGACTACTGGAGACCCAGTACTTC. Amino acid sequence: CATHSTSGLLETQYF.

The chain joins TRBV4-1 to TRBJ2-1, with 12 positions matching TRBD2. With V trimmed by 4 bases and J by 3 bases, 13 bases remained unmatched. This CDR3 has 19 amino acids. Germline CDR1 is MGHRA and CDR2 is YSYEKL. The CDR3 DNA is TGCGCCAGCAGCCGAGGGCCTAGCGGGGGGGCCGCCGACTACAATGAGCAGTTCTTC. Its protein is CASSRGPSGGAADYNEQFF.